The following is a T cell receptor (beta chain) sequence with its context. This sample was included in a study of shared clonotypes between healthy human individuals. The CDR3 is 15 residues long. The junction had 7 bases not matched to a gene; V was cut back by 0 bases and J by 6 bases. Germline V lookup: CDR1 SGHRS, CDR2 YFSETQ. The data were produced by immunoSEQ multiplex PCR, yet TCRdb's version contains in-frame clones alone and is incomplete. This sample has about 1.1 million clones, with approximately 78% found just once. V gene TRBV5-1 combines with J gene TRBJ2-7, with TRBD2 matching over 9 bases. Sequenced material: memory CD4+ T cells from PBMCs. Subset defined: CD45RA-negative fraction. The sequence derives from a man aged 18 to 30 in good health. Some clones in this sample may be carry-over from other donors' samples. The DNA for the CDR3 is TGCGCCAGCAGCTTGGTTCTAGCGGGATCCGGCGAGCAGTACTTC. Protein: CASSLVLAGSGEQYF.